What follows are 22 T cell receptor beta chains derived from one specimen sequenced in a study of post-analysis software for immune sequencing data. Study conclusions and caveats: TRBV5-6, TRBV5-1 and TRBV20-1 were among roughly 5 TRBV segments more frequent in patients than controls.

Tagging with unique molecular identifiers was a feature of the TCR beta cDNA libraries. TCRdb re-derived calls from the PCR reads in MiXCR, one entry per CDR3 protein. The profile covers roughly 650,000 distinct CDR3 sequences, with 59% appearing a single time and around 11% taken by the ten largest. Which antigens these TCRs recognize remains unknown. Sequenced input: blood. The source is a girl under 10 years old with multiple sclerosis.

The chain links TRBV20-1 to TRBJ1-2, with D perhaps TRBD1 (6 bases). Germline V gives CDR1 DFQATT, CDR2 SNEGSKA (reference sequence). Trimming cost V 3 bases and J 4 bases, with 12 bases left between them. CDR3 size: 13 residues. The CDR3 protein is CSASGSGAYGYTF. The CDR3 DNA reads as TGCAGTGCTAGTGGGTCAGGGGCCTATGGCTACACCTTC.

This clonotype came up once. The CDR3 does not end in the conserved phenylalanine or tryptophan, so this is likely a read error. This rearrangement joins TRBV12-3 or TRBV12-4 to TRBJ2-5; D is unresolved. The closer fit of TRBJ2-7 to the DNA end suggests the J call may be wrong. CDR3 length: 11 residues. The CDR3 coding sequence is TGTGCCAGCAGTACCCCATACGAGCAGTACTCC. Translated: CASSTPYEQYS.

This clonotype was observed at least ten times. This rearrangement joins TRBV29-1 to TRBJ2-1; a weak D match, TRBD2 (5 bases). Germline loops: CDR1 SQVTM, CDR2 ANQGSEA. The CDR3 length is 13 residues. Between the trimmed V and J ends, which lost 3 bases and 6 bases, there was a span of 12 bases. The CDR3 sequence: CSVDPGMGNEQFF. DNA for the CDR3: TGCAGCGTTGACCCGGGAATGGGCAATGAGCAGTTCTTC.

The chain carries TRBV14 and TRBJ1-4, with D unresolved. The CDR3 runs 11 residues. Germline loops: CDR1 SGHDN, CDR2 FVKESK. Deletions cut 3 bases from V and 7 bases from J, with 3 bases between. The CDR3 region has the DNA TGTGCCAGCAGCCAGTCTGAAAAACTGTTTTTT. Its protein product is CASSQSEKLFF.

This clonotype has just a few counts. The chain combines TRBV10-3 with TRBJ2-4; a possible D gene is TRBD2 (5 bases). The DNA matches TRBJ2-7 better at its end, which makes the J call doubtful. The CDR3 spans 12 residues. Germline V gene sequence: CDR1 ENHRY, CDR2 SYGVKD. DNA for the CDR3: TGTGCCATCAGTGAGCGGGAATACGAGCAGTACTTC. Translated: CAISEREYEQYF.

The chain has TRBV28 and TRBJ2-1; D possibly corresponds to TRBD1 (5 bases). Gene TRBJ2-7 matches the end of the DNA better, so the J call may be wrong. CDR3 length equals 16 residues. Germline loops: CDR1 MDHEN, CDR2 SYDVKM. CDR3 region: CASSYGSQGHYNEQYF. CDR3 coding DNA: TGTGCCAGCAGTTACGGTAGCCAAGGACACTACAATGAGCAGTACTTC.

The chain links TRBV30 to TRBJ2-1; D is undetermined. The CDR3 length is 12 residues. V lost 4 bases and J lost 7, with 11 bases in between. Germline V gene lookup returns CDR1 GTSNPN and CDR2 SVGIG (reference sequence). The CDR3 protein is CAWNVRGNEQFF. CDR3 DNA sequence: TGTGCCTGGAATGTCCGCGGAAATGAGCAGTTCTTC.

The DNA of the CDR3 is TGTGCCAGCAGCCTAGACAGAGCGGGATACACCGGGGAGCTGTTTTTT. Its protein is CASSLDRAGYTGELFF. The V gene is TRBV2, the J gene TRBJ2-2; the match to TRBD2 covers 7 bases. The germline gives CDR1 SNHLY, CDR2 FYNNEI. This CDR3 region has 16 residues. Losses at the gene ends were 6 bases for V and 3 bases for J; bases not matched to a gene: 10.

Ten or more counts support this clonotype. The rearrangement uses TRBV7-3 and TRBJ2-1, with unresolved D. Germline CDR1 is SGHTA and CDR2 is FQGTGA. The V end was cut by 3 bases, the J end by 3 bases, with 3 bases between. The CDR3 is 12 amino acids. The CDR3 is CASSFDYNEQFF. CDR3 nucleotide sequence: TGTGCCAGCAGCTTCGACTACAATGAGCAGTTCTTC. The whole variable domain, filled in from reference TRBV7-3 and TRBJ2-1, reads GAGVSQTPSNKVTEKGKYVELRCDPISGHTALYWYRQSLGQGPEFLIYFQGTGAADDSGLPNDRFFAVRPEGSVSTLKIQRTERGDSAVYLCASSFDYNEQFFGPGTRLTVL.

The CDR3 DNA follows: TGCAGTGCTAGAGATCGGCCTAGCGCATACAATGAGCAGTTCTTC. This encodes CSARDRPSAYNEQFF. The genes are TRBV20-1 and TRBJ2-1, with D perhaps matching TRBD2 (6 bases). The CDR3 loop spans 15 amino acids. The V end was cut by 0 bases, the J end by 4 bases, with 13 bases between. CDR1 and CDR2 from the germline V gene are DFQATT and SNEGSKA (reference sequence).

The sample holds a few counts of this clonotype. This sequence joins TRBV4-3 and TRBJ2-1, with a tentative D call TRBD1 (6 bases). CDR3 length: 17 residues. V was pared by 0 bases and J by 3 bases, with 15 bases between. Germline V gene lookup returns CDR1 LGHNA and CDR2 YSLEER. For the CDR3, the DNA is TGCGCCAGCAGCCAAGATAAGGGCAGGGGCTACTACAATGAGCAGTTCTTC. This translates into CASSQDKGRGYYNEQFF.

This clonotype was observed a handful of times. This rearrangement joins TRBV12-3 or TRBV12-4 to TRBJ2-7; D perhaps matches TRBD1 (6 bases). CDR3 length equals 16 residues. V gave up 5 bases and J gave up 0 bases, with 17 bases separating them. The CDR3 protein is CASSIPGHRNSYEQYF. The CDR3 bases are TGTGCCAGCAGTATACCGGGACACCGAAACTCCTACGAGCAGTACTTC.

The V call is TRBV25-1, the J call TRBJ1-2, with TRBD1 identical over 8 bases. Germline-derived CDR1 and CDR2 are MGHDK and SYGVNS. V trimming: 1 base; J trimming: 0 bases; junction bases outside the gene matches: 4. CDR3 length equals 16 residues. The CDR3 sequence: CASSELGTGSNYGYTF. The CDR3 DNA is TGTGCCAGCAGTGAATTAGGGACAGGTTCTAACTATGGCTACACCTTC.

The chain has TRBV24-1 and TRBJ2-2; no definite D call. V was pared by 7 bases and J by 1 base, with 12 bases between. This CDR3 is built from 15 residues. CDR1 and CDR2 (germline): KGHDR, SFDVKD. CDR3 protein: CATSPHLGNTGELFF. CDR3 DNA sequence: TGTGCCACCAGCCCACATCTAGGGAACACCGGGGAGCTGTTTTTT.

V and J are TRBV18 and TRBJ2-3; the match to TRBD2 covers 11 bases. CDR1 and CDR2 from the germline V gene are KGHSH and LQKENI. The ends lost 0 bases at V and 7 bases at J; junction bases unmatched: 15. CDR3 length equals 19 residues. The CDR3, as DNA: TGTGCCAGCTCACCACCTCAACTAGCGGGAGTAGGAGCAACTTATACGCAGTATTTT. Protein sequence: CASSPPQLAGVGATYTQYF. The variable domain in full, completed from reference TRBV18 and TRBJ2-3, reads NAGVMQNPRHLVRRRGQEARLRCSPMKGHSHVYWYRQLPEEGLKFMVYLQKENIIDESGMPKERFSAEFPKEGPSILRIQQVVRGDSAAYFCASSPPQLAGVGATYTQYFGPGTRLTVL.

V gene TRBV20-1 combines with J gene TRBJ2-4; a weak D match, TRBD2 (5 bases). CDR3 length equals 15 residues. In germline, CDR1 is DFQATT, CDR2 SNEGSKA (reference sequence). V was shortened by 6 bases and J by 8 bases, with 23 bases between the two germline ends. CDR3 coding DNA: TGCAGTGCCACCCCTTCGGCTAGCAGGAGGTACATTCAGTACTTC. Translation: CSATPSASRRYIQYF.

As DNA, the CDR3 is TGTGCCAGCAGTTACTCGATGTACGATCCCGAGCAGTACTTC. As protein: CASSYSMYDPEQYF. J is TRBJ2-5 and V is TRBV6-6; no clear D gene. The J call may not be correct, given that the DNA end is closer to TRBJ2-7. The germline gives CDR1 MNHNY, CDR2 SVGAGI (reference sequence). The CDR3 sequence is 14 residues long.

This clonotype has just a few counts. This sequence joins TRBV10-2 and TRBJ2-7; D is unresolved. This CDR3 is 13 amino acids long. V dropped 8 bases and J dropped 3 bases, with 14 bases sitting between them. Germline V gene lookup returns CDR1 WSHSY and CDR2 SAAADI. CDR3 in DNA: TGCGCCAGCTTAAGAGAAGTAAACTACGAGCAGTACTTC. It encodes CASLREVNYEQYF.

The chain has TRBV5-1 and TRBJ2-1; D unresolved. The ends were cut back, 0 bases at V and 8 bases at J, with 12 bases in the middle. The CDR3 runs to 14 residues. From germline, CDR1 is SGHRS and CDR2 YFSETQ. The CDR3 spells CASSLEAVSDEQFF. The CDR3, as DNA: TGCGCCAGCAGCTTGGAGGCAGTAAGCGATGAGCAGTTCTTC.

This clonotype was detected only once. The chain couples TRBV7-2 to TRBJ1-5, with 7 bases identical to TRBD1. The germline gives CDR1 SGHTA, CDR2 FQGNSA. Unmatched junction bases numbered 11, after V lost 5 bases and J lost 7 bases. The CDR3 extends over 15 amino acids. Here the CDR3 reads CASSLWGGGDQPQHF. As DNA, the CDR3 is TGTGCCAGCAGCCTTTGGGGAGGGGGCGACCAGCCCCAGCATTTT.

This clonotype was seen more than once but under ten times. V usage is TRBV4-3 and J usage is TRBJ2-3, with 8 positions matching TRBD1. The germline CDR1 and CDR2 sequences are LGHNA and YSLEER. The junction had 9 bases not matched to a gene; V was cut back by 4 bases and J by 0 bases. This CDR3 has 17 amino acids. This CDR3 is CASSRGPGGPSTDTQYF. CDR3 in DNA: TGCGCCAGCAGCCGCGGCCCAGGGGGCCCTAGCACAGATACGCAGTATTTT.

The chain links TRBV6-2 or TRBV6-3 to TRBJ2-1; the match to TRBD2 covers 13 bases. CDR1 MNHEY and CDR2 SVGEGT come from the germline V gene. The CDR3 loop spans 16 amino acids. The V segment lost 5 bases and the J segment 7 bases; nucleotides outside the gene matches: 8. The CDR3 spells CASSHPGLAGRNEQFF. In nucleotides, the CDR3 is TGTGCCAGCAGTCATCCGGGACTAGCGGGACGTAATGAGCAGTTCTTC.